This TCR beta chain originates from a study of siplizumab effects on memory and regulatory T cells. The J segment lost 2 bases and the V segment lost 1 base, leaving 1 base of the junction unmatched. CDR3 length: 14 residues. The germline CDR1 and CDR2 sequences are LNHDA and SQIVND (reference sequence). TCRdb's copy holds only in-frame clones and misses some; the assay was immunoSEQ multiplex PCR. Of 85,000 to 120,000 clones listed, 90% to 95% are singletons. This clone was counted once. The chain links TRBV19 to TRBJ2-5, with 7 nucleotides matching TRBD2. Specimen: CD4+ T cells sorted from blood. The source is a human donor in good health. The CDR3 reads CASSIASGQETQYF. CDR3 nucleotide sequence: TGTGCCAGTAGTATAGCTAGCGGTCAAGAGACCCAGTACTTC.